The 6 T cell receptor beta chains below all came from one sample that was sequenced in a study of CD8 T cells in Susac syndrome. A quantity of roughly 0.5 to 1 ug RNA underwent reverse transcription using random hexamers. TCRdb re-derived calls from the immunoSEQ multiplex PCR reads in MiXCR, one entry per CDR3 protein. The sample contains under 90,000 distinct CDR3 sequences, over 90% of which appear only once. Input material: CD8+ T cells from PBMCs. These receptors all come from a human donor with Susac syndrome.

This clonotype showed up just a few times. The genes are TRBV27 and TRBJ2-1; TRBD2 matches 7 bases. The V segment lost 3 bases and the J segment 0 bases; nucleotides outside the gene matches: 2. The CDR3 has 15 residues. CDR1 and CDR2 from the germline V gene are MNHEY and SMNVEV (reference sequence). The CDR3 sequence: CASSLGGSSYNEQFF. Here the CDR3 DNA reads TGTGCCAGCAGTTTGGGGGGGAGCTCCTACAATGAGCAGTTCTTC.

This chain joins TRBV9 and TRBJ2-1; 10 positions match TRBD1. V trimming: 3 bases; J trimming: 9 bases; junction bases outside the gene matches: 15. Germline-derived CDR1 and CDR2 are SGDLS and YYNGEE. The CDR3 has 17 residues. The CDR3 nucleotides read TGTGCCAGCAGCGCCGACCCCGGGACAGGGGCGGTCGGTGAGCAGTTCTTC. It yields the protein CASSADPGTGAVGEQFF. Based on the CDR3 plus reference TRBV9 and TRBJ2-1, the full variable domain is DSGVTQTPKHLITATGQRVTLRCSPRSGDLSVYWYQQSLDQGLQFLIQYYNGEERAKGNILERFSAQQFPDLHSELNLSSLELGDSALYFCASSADPGTGAVGEQFFGPGTRLTVL.

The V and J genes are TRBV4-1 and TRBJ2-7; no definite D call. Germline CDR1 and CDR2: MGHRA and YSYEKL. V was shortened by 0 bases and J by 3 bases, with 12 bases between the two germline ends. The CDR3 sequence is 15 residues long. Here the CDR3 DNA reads TGCGCCAGCAGCCAAGATCCGGGTATCAACTACGAGCAGTACTTC. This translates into CASSQDPGINYEQYF.

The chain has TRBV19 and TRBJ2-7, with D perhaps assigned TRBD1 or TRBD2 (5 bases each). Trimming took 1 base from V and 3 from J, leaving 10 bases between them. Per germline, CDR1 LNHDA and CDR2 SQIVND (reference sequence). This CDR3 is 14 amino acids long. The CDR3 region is CASSIGGDHYEQYF. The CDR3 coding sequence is TGTGCCAGTAGTATAGGAGGGGACCACTACGAGCAGTACTTC.

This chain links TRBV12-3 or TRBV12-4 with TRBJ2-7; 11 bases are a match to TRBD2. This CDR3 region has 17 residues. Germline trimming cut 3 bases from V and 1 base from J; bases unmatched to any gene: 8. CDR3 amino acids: CASSFAAGTSGSYEQYF. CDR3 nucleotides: TGTGCCAGCAGTTTTGCGGCGGGGACTAGCGGATCCTACGAGCAGTACTTC.

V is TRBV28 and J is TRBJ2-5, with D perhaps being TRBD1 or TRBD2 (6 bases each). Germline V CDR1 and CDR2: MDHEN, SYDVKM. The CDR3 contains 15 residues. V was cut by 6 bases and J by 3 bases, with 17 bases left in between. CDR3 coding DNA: TGTGCCAGCAGCAACATAGCGGAGGGGGAAGAGACCCAGTACTTC. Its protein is CASSNIAEGEETQYF.